These 21 T cell receptor beta chains originate from one sample sequenced in a study of blood T cell repertoires in COVID-19. Some clones are missing from TCRdb's copy, which holds only in-frame ones; the method was immunoSEQ multiplex PCR. The sample lists about 270,000 clones, 65% to 85% occurring once. Sequencing input: peripheral blood. The receptors derive from a man aged 80 or over with acute or convalescent COVID-19.

V usage is TRBV6-1 and J usage is TRBJ2-1; 9 positions match TRBD2. The CDR3 runs to 16 residues. Per germline, CDR1 MNHNS and CDR2 SASEGT. J lost 0 bases, V lost 4 bases, and 4 bases had no gene match. Here the CDR3 DNA reads TGTGCCAGCAGTGGCGGACTAGCGAACTCCTACAATGAGCAGTTCTTC. Amino acids: CASSGGLANSYNEQFF.

The chain has TRBV30 and TRBJ1-1; D possibly corresponds to TRBD1 (5 bases). The V end lost 3 bases, the J end lost 4 bases, and 12 bases lay between the germline ends. The V gene's germline CDR1 is GTSNPN and CDR2 SVGIG (reference sequence). The CDR3 sequence is 13 residues long. The DNA of the CDR3 is TGTGCCTGGAGCGAACAGGCACCCACTGAAGCTTTCTTT. This codes for CAWSEQAPTEAFF.

V usage is TRBV18 and J usage is TRBJ2-3; 10 bases fit TRBD1. Germline V CDR1 and CDR2: KGHSH, LQKENI. Trimming cost V 3 bases and J 3 bases; bases outside gene matches: 6. This CDR3 has 16 amino acids. DNA for the CDR3: TGTGCCAGCTCACCGGTCATGGGACAGGGGACAGATACGCAGTATTTT. It translates to CASSPVMGQGTDTQYF.

CDR3 nucleotide sequence: TGTGCCAGCAGCTGGGACAGGGCAGGTGGCTACACCTTC. As protein: CASSWDRAGGYTF. The genes are TRBV7-8 and TRBJ1-2; 9 bases agree with TRBD1. With V trimmed by 4 bases and J by 7 bases, 4 bases remained unmatched. The germline V gene has CDR1 SGHVS and CDR2 FQNEAQ. There are 13 residues in the CDR3.

The V call is TRBV5-1, the J call TRBJ2-2; 9 bases agree with TRBD1. This CDR3 spans 15 amino acids. The germline CDR1 and CDR2 sequences are SGHRS and YFSETQ. Trimming removed 2 bases from V and 5 bases from J; junction bases left unmatched: 4. The CDR3 DNA is TGCGCCAGCAGCTTACCGGGACAGGGAACCGGGGAGCTGTTTTTT. Its translation is CASSLPGQGTGELFF.

The J gene is TRBJ2-5, the V gene TRBV18; a weak D match, TRBD1 (6 bases). Germline lookup yields CDR1 KGHSH and CDR2 LQKENI. The V gene lost 6 bases and the J gene lost 1 base, with 18 bases spanning the gap. There are 16 residues in the CDR3. In DNA, the CDR3 is TGTGCCAGCTCGTCGGACAGATCCTTACTCCAAGAGACCCAGTACTTC. Protein sequence: CASSSDRSLLQETQYF. The full variable domain, rest sourced from reference TRBV18 and TRBJ2-5, is NAGVMQNPRHLVRRRGQEARLRCSPMKGHSHVYWYRQLPEEGLKFMVYLQKENIIDESGMPKERFSAEFPKEGPSILRIQQVVRGDSAAYFCASSSDRSLLQETQYFGPGTRLLVL.

This chain joins TRBV7-2 and TRBJ1-5, with D possibly being TRBD1 (6 bases). The V end was cut by 2 bases, the J end by 2 bases, with 10 bases between. Germline-derived CDR1 and CDR2 are SGHTA and FQGNSA. The CDR3 has 15 amino acids. CDR3 bases: TGTGCCAGCAGCTTAAACAGGGATGGCAATCAGCCCCAGCATTTT. Amino acids: CASSLNRDGNQPQHF.

V usage is TRBV28 and J usage is TRBJ2-6; D remains ambiguous. This CDR3 contains 15 residues. V was shortened by 1 base and J by 0 bases, with 4 bases between the two germline ends. Germline CDR1 and CDR2: MDHEN and SYDVKM. The DNA of the CDR3 is TGTGCCAGCAGTTTATTAGTCTCTGGGGCCAACGTCCTGACTTTC. Its translation: CASSLLVSGANVLTF. Full variable domain (outside the CDR3, taken from reference TRBV28 and TRBJ2-6): DVKVTQSSRYLVKRTGEKVFLECVQDMDHENMFWYRQDPGLGLRLIYFSYDVKMKEKGDIPEGYSVSREKKERFSLILESASTNQTSMYLCASSLLVSGANVLTFGAGSRLTVL.

This clone came up many times. The chain uses TRBV27 and TRBJ1-2, with 8 bases aligning to TRBD1. Trimming took 3 bases from V and 4 from J; bases not matched to a gene: 7. CDR1 MNHEY and CDR2 SMNVEV come from the germline V gene (reference sequence). The CDR3 runs 15 residues. In nucleotides, the CDR3 is TGTGCCAGCAGTTTTGGACAGGGTTGGGCCTATGGCTACACCTTC. This codes for CASSFGQGWAYGYTF.

The chain has TRBV7-9 and TRBJ2-2, with TRBD1 matching 10 bases. The germline CDR1 and CDR2 sequences are SEHNR and FQNEAQ (reference sequence). The CDR3 length is 15 residues. Trimming at V came to 5 bases and at J to 5 bases, leaving 5 bases not matched to a gene. The CDR3 sequence: CASSRRTGGTGELFF. For the CDR3, the DNA is TGTGCCAGCAGCCGAAGGACAGGGGGAACCGGGGAGCTGTTTTTT.

The V gene is TRBV6-5, the J gene TRBJ2-7; possibly TRBD2 for D (5 bases). V lost 2 bases, J lost 7 bases, and 9 bases lay in between. Germline-derived CDR1 and CDR2 are MNHEY and SVGAGI. This CDR3 spans 12 amino acids. The CDR3 nucleotides read TGTGCCAGCAGTTACGGAGGCAGGGAGCAGTACTTC. Its protein is CASSYGGREQYF.

The chain carries TRBV10-1 and TRBJ2-7, with 9 positions matching TRBD1. V shed 4 bases, J shed 3 bases, and the junction held 1 base outside the gene matches. The CDR3 extends over 13 amino acids. Germline CDR1 and CDR2: WNHNN and SYGVQD (reference sequence). The chain's CDR3 is CASSADRGYEQYF. CDR3 DNA: TGCGCCAGCAGTGCGGACAGGGGCTACGAGCAGTACTTC.

The chain couples TRBV19 to TRBJ1-5, with a weak D call TRBD1 (6 bases). This CDR3 region has 15 residues. CDR1 LNHDA and CDR2 SQIVND come from the germline V gene (reference sequence). V was trimmed by 5 bases and J by 6 bases, leaving 17 bases between them. The CDR3 region is CASSPIQGIGQPQHF. In DNA, the CDR3 is TGTGCCAGTAGTCCTATACAGGGTATCGGTCAGCCCCAGCATTTT. Looking up the rest from reference TRBV19 and TRBJ1-5 gives the full variable domain: DGGITQSPKYLFRKEGQNVTLSCEQNLNHDAMYWYRQDPGQGLRLIYYSQIVNDFQKGDIAEGYSVSREKKESFPLTVTSAQKNPTAFYLCASSPIQGIGQPQHFGDGTRLSIL.

The chain is built from TRBV10-3 and TRBJ2-7; TRBD1 matches at 8 bases. The CDR3 loop spans 13 amino acids. V was clipped by 11 bases and J by 3 bases; unmatched bases: 9. Germline assignment: CDR1 ENHRY and CDR2 SYGVKD. The CDR3 DNA reads as TGTGCCGTTACTCCGGGACAGGACTACGAGCAGTACTTC. This gives the protein CAVTPGQDYEQYF.

The rearrangement joins TRBV7-6 to TRBJ1-1; no clear D. V was shortened by 6 bases and J by 4 bases, with 15 bases between the two germline ends. Germline CDR1 is SGHVS and CDR2 is FNYEAQ. CDR3 length: 14 amino acids. CDR3 sequence reads: CASSAGSLTTEAFF. The CDR3 nucleotides read TGTGCCAGCAGTGCCGGGTCCCTGACCACTGAAGCTTTCTTT.

The chain uses TRBV7-2 and TRBJ2-3, with a weak D call TRBD2 (7 bases). Germline V CDR1 and CDR2: SGHTA, FQGNSA. The CDR3 spans 15 residues. Deletions cut 6 bases from V and 1 base from J, with 14 bases between. The CDR3 sequence is CASSQKGGGTDTQYF. The CDR3 region has the DNA TGTGCCAGCAGTCAAAAGGGGGGGGGCACAGATACGCAGTATTTT.

This clone was recorded only once. The rearrangement links TRBV5-6 to TRBJ2-7; D is perhaps TRBD2 (5 bases). The ends were cut back, 3 bases at V and 4 bases at J, with 14 bases in the middle. This CDR3 has 14 amino acids. Germline CDR1 SGHDT, CDR2 YYEEEE. CDR3 bases: TGTGCCAGCAGCTGGTGGGCCCGGGAATACGAGCAGTACTTC. Amino acid sequence: CASSWWAREYEQYF.

The chain is built from TRBV30 and TRBJ2-1, with D perhaps TRBD1 (6 bases). Germline V lookup: CDR1 GTSNPN, CDR2 SVGIG (reference sequence). Trimming took 0 bases from V and 0 from J, leaving 9 bases between them. This CDR3 has 15 amino acids. The CDR3 here is CAWSVSRGSYNEQFF. The CDR3 coding sequence is TGTGCCTGGAGTGTCTCCAGGGGCTCCTACAATGAGCAGTTCTTC.

The chain combines TRBV4-1 with TRBJ2-3, with 12 bases that match TRBD1. Germline V gene lookup returns CDR1 MGHRA and CDR2 YSYEKL. J gave up 3 bases and V 4 bases, and 8 bases lay outside the gene matches. The CDR3 consists of 17 residues. The CDR3 reads CASSLTGTGGPTDTQYF. CDR3 coding DNA: TGCGCCAGCAGCCTTACCGGGACAGGGGGCCCGACAGATACGCAGTATTTT.

This chain joins TRBV21-1 and TRBJ2-7; the DNA was not used to check the table's D call, TRBD1. TRBV21-1 is listed as a pseudogene. The CDR3 totals 16 residues. CDR3 sequence reads: CASSKAPQNGHYEQYF. Written as DNA, the CDR3 is TGTGCCAGCAGCAAAGCCCCCCAGAATGGGCACTACGAGCAGTACTTC.

The CDR3 region is CASSPPGGYEQYF. In DNA, the CDR3 is TGTGCCAGCAGCCCCCCCGGGGGCTACGAGCAGTACTTC. V is TRBV5-4 and J is TRBJ2-7; maybe TRBD2 (6 bases). V lost 4 bases to trimming and J lost 3 bases, with 11 bases between them. The germline V gene has CDR1 SGHNT and CDR2 YYREEE (reference sequence). The CDR3 has 13 amino acids. Full variable domain (missing parts from reference TRBV5-4 and TRBJ2-7): ETGVTQSPTHLIKTRGQQVTLRCSSQSGHNTVSWYQQALGQGPQFIFQYYREEENGRGNFPPRFSGLQFPNYSSELNVNALELDDSALYLCASSPPGGYEQYFGPGTRLTVT.